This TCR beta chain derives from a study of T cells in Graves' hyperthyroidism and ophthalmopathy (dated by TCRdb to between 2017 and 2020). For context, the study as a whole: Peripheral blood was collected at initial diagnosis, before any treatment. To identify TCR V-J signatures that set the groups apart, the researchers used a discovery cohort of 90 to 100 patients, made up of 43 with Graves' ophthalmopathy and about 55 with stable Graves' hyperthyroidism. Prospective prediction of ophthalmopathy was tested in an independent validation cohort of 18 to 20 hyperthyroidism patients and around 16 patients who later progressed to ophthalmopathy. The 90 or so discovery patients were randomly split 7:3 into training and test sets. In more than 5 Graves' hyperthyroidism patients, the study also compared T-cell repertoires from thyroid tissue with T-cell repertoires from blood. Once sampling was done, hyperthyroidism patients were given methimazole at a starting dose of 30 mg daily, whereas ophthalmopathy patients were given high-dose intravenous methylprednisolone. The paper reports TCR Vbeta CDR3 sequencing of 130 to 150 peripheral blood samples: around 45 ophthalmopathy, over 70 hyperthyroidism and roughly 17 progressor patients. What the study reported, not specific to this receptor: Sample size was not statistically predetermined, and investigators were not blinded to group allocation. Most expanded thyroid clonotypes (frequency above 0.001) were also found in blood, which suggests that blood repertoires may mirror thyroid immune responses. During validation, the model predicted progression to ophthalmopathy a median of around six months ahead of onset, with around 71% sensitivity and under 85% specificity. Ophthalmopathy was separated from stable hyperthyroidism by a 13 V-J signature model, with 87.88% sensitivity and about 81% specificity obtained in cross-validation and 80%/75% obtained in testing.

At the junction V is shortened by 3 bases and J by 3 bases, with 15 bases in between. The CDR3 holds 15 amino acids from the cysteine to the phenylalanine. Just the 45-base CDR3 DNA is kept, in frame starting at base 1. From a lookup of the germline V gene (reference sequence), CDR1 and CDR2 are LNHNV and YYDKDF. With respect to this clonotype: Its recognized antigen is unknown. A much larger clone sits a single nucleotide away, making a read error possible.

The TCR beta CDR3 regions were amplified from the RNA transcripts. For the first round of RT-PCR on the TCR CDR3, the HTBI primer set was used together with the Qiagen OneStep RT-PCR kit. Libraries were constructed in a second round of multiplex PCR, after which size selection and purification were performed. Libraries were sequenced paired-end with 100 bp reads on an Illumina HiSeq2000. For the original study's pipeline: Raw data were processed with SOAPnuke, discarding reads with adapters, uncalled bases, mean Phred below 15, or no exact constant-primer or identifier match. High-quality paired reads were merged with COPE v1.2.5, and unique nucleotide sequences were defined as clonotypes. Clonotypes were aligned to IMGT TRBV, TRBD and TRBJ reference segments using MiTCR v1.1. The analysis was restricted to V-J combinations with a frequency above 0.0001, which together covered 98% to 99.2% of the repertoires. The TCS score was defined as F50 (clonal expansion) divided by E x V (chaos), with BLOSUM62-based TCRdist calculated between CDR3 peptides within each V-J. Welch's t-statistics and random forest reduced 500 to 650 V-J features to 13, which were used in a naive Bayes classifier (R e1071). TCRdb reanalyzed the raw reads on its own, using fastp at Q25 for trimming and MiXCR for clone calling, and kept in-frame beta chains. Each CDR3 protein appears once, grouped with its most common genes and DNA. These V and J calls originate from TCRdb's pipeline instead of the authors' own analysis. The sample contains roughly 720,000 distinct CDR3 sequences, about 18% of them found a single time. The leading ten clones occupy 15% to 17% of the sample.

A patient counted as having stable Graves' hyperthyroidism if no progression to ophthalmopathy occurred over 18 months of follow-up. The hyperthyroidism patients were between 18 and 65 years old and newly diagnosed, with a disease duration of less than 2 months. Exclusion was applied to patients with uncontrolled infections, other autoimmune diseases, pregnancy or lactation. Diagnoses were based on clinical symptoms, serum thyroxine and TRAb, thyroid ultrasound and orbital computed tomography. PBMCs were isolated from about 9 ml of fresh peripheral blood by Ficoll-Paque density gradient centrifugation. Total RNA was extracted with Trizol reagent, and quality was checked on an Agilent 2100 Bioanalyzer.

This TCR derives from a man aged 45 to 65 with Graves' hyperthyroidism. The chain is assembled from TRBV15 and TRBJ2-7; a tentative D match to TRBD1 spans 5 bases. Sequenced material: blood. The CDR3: CATSSPLPGHYEQYF. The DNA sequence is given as TGTGCCACCAGCAGTCCCCTCCCCGGACACTACGAGCAGTACTTC.